The rows below give T cell receptor beta chains drawn from one sample of a study of T cell responses to AZD1222 COVID-19 vaccine. The method was immunoSEQ multiplex PCR; TCRdb's version includes in-frame clones alone and lacks a portion of them. This sample yields roughly 170,000 clones, of which around nine tenths are seen a single time; about 0.53% belongs to the top ten. The specimen was peripheral blood, collected on day 0 of AZD1222 vaccination. The receptors shown here come from an adult in good health. Each CDR3 is given with its conserved first and last residue. Fields, in order: D gene, V gene, clone size, J gene, CDR3 protein, CDR3 DNA. A D gene is named only where the DNA matches it firmly. Size is stated for part of the rows, as once, few or many counts, or as a class when the clone is expanded.

>NA|TRBV7-2|few|TRBJ1-6
CASSLEGGNSPLHF
TGTGCCAGCAGCTTAGAAGGTGGGAATTCACCCCTCCACTTT
>TRBD2|TRBV7-2|NA|TRBJ2-1
CASRQMRGAQYNEQFF
TGTGCCAGCAGGCAAATGCGGGGGGCTCAATACAATGAGCAGTTCTTC
>NA|TRBV21-1|NA|TRBJ1-2
CASSRHTGRGYGYTF
TGTGCCAGCAGCCGCCACACGGGGAGGGGCTATGGCTACACCTTC
>TRBD2|TRBV9|NA|TRBJ2-1
CASSPSGSSYNEQFF
TGTGCCAGCAGCCCTAGCGGGAGCTCCTACAATGAGCAGTTCTTC
>TRBD1|TRBV6-5|NA|TRBJ2-7
CASSSQGQGTYEQYF
TGTGCCAGCAGTTCCCAGGGACAGGGCACCTACGAGCAGTACTTC
>NA|TRBV6-2/TRBV6-3|NA|TRBJ1-1
CASSYFILQGSSTEAFF
TGTGCCAGCAGTTACTTCATTCTACAGGGATCGTCGACTGAAGCTTTCTTT
>NA|TRBV5-8|NA|TRBJ1-2
CASSLGGPDYGYTF
TGTGCCAGCAGCCTCGGGGGCCCGGACTATGGCTACACCTTC
>NA|TRBV2|NA|TRBJ1-3
CASSAGRGSGNTIYF
TGTGCCAGCAGTGCTGGCAGGGGCTCTGGAAACACCATATATTTT
>NA|TRBV29-1|NA|TRBJ2-1
CSVGTAEQFF
TGCAGCGTTGGGACCGCCGAGCAGTTCTTC
>NA|TRBV3-1/TRBV3-2|NA|TRBJ1-1
CASSQDWTRGAFF
TGTGCCAGCAGCCAAGATTGGACACGGGGGGCTTTCTTT
>NA|TRBV27|NA|TRBJ1-5
CASSLRTAISNQPQHF
TGTGCCAGCAGTCTACGGACAGCCATTAGCAATCAGCCCCAGCATTTT
>NA|TRBV4-2|NA|TRBJ2-5
CASSQDGTQYF
TGTGCCAGCAGCCAGGATGGGACCCAGTACTTC
>TRBD2|TRBV9|NA|TRBJ2-3
CASSPLAGALTDTQYF
TGTGCCAGCAGCCCTCTAGCGGGAGCTCTCACAGATACGCAGTATTTT
>NA|TRBV12-3/TRBV12-4|once|TRBJ2-5
CASSFTDQETQYF
TGTGCCAGCAGTTTTACAGATCAAGAGACCCAGTACTTC
>TRBD1|TRBV18|NA|TRBJ1-5
CASSPPNTGTGVLQPQHF
TGTGCCAGCTCACCACCAAATACCGGGACAGGGGTGCTACAGCCCCAGCATTTT
>TRBD1|TRBV27|NA|TRBJ1-4
CASSLNPGTGSEKLFF
TGTGCCAGCAGTTTAAACCCCGGGACAGGGAGTGAAAAACTGTTTTTT
>NA|TRBV6-1|NA|TRBJ1-2
CASSEYPGRGGYTF
TGTGCCAGCAGTGAATATCCGGGGAGAGGAGGCTACACCTTC
>TRBD1|TRBV7-2|NA|TRBJ1-1
CASSTSGQGVVPFF
TGTGCCAGCAGCACCTCAGGACAGGGGGTTGTTCCTTTCTTT
>NA|TRBV6-5|few|TRBJ2-2
CASSYFSPGELFF
TGTGCCAGCAGTTACTTCAGCCCCGGGGAGCTGTTTTTT
>TRBD2|TRBV5-6|NA|TRBJ2-7
CASSLAWSSGSYEQYF
TGTGCCAGCAGCTTGGCCTGGAGTAGCGGGAGCTACGAGCAGTACTTC